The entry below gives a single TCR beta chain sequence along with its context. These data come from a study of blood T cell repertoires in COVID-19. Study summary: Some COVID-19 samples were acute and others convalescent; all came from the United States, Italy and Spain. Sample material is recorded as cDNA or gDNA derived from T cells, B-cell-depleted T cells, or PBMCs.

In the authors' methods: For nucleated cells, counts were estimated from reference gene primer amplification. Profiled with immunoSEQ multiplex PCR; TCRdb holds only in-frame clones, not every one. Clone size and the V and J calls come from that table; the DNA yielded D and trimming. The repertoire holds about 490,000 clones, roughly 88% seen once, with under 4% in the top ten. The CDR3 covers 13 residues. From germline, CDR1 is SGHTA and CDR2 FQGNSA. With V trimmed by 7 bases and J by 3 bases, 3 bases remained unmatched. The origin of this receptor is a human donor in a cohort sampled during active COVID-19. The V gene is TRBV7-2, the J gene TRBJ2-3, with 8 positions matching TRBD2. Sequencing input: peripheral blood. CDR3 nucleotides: TGTGCCAGCACCGGGACTAGGACAGATACGCAGTATTTT. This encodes CASTGTRTDTQYF.